A single count supports the clone carrying this T cell receptor beta chain. The CDR3 spans 15 residues. V lost 3 bases, J lost 6 bases, and 17 bases lay in between. Germline V gene data show CDR1 as KGHSH and CDR2 as LQKENI. Participants spanned ages roughly 18 to 90 years and resided in 20 to 30 US areas. Participant reports of clinical history set cohort assignment. Exposed volunteers were people who met a COVID-19 case within 2 weeks before study entry. This record comes from a study of blood T cell repertoires in COVID-19. In the original processing: Estimated nucleated cell counts came from reference gene primer amplification. Assay: immunoSEQ multiplex PCR; the TCRdb copy retains only in-frame clones and omits some. V, J and clone size are those of that table, while D and trimming were read from the DNA. Of fewer than 250,000 clones detected, around 87% appear once; the ten largest clones hold approximately 15%.

The rearrangement joins TRBV18 to TRBJ1-2, with D unclear. The sequencing input was PBMCs or T cells enriched from blood (not recorded which). This TCR was sampled from a man between 25 and 39 years old who had been exposed to COVID-19. The CDR3 DNA reads TGTGCCAGCTCACCTATCCTAGCCTCAGCCCATGGCTACACCTTC. It specifies CASSPILASAHGYTF.